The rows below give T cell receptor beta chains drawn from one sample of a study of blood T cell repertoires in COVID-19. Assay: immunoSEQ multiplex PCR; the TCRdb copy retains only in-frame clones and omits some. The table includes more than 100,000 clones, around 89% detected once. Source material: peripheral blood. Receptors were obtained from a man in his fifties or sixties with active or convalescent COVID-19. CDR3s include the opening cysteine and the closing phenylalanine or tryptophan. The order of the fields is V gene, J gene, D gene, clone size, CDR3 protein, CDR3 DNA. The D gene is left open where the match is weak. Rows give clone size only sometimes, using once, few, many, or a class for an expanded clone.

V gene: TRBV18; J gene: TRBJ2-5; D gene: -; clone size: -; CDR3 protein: CASSPNGGQKTQYF; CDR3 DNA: TGTGCCAGCTCACCGAACGGGGGGCAAAAGACCCAGTACTTC
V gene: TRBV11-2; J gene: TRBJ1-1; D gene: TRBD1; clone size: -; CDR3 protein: CASSLAQGAAAFF; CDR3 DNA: TGTGCCAGCAGCTTAGCACAGGGGGCAGCAGCTTTCTTT
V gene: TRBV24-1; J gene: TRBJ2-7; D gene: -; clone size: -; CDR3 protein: CATSDFKTAYEQYF; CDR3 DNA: TGTGCCACCAGTGATTTTAAGACAGCCTACGAGCAGTACTTC
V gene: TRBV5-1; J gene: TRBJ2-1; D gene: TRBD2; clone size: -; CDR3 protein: CASSLALGRVNEQFF; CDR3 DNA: TGCGCCAGCAGCTTGGCCCTCGGGAGGGTGAATGAGCAGTTCTTC
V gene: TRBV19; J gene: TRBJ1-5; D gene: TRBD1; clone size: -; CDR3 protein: CASSGTGRYQPQHF; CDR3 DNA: TGTGCCAGTAGTGGGACAGGGAGATATCAGCCCCAGCATTTT
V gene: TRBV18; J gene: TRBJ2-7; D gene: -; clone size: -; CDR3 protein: CASSPLSYEQYF; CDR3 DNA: TGTGCCAGCTCACCACTATCCTACGAGCAGTACTTC
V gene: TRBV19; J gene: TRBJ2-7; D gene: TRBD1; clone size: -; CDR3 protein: CASNNPGQGAGEQYF; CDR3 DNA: TGTGCCAGTAACAACCCGGGACAGGGGGCGGGTGAGCAGTACTTC
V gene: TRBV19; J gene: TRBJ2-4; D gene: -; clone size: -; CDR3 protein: CASSIVSRTPKNIQYF; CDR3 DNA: TGTGCCAGTAGTATAGTTTCCAGGACTCCCAAAAACATTCAGTACTTC
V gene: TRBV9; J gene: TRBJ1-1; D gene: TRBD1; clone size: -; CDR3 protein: CASSVAAPGQGIILNTEAFF; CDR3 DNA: TGTGCCAGCAGCGTAGCAGCTCCGGGACAGGGTATTATTCTGAACACTGAAGCTTTCTTT
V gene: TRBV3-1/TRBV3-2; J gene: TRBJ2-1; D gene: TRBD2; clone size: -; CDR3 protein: CASSHSGGRAGEQFF; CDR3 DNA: TGTGCCAGCAGCCACTCTGGCGGGAGGGCAGGTGAGCAGTTCTTC
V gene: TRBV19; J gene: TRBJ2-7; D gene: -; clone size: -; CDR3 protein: CASSYRTRGEQYF; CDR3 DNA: TGTGCCAGTAGTTACAGGACGAGAGGCGAGCAGTACTTC
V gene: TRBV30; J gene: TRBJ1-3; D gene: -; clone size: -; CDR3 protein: CAWDSFSGNTIYF; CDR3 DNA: TGTGCCTGGGACTCCTTCTCTGGAAACACCATATATTTT
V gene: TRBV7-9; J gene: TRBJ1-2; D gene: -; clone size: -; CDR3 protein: CASSLAEGTYGYTF; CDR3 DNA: TGTGCCAGCAGCTTAGCGGAGGGGACCTATGGCTACACCTTC
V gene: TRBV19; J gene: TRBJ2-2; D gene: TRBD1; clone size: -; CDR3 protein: CASRTGQGRGGELFF; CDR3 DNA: TGTGCCAGTAGAACGGGACAGGGGCGTGGCGGGGAGCTGTTTTTT
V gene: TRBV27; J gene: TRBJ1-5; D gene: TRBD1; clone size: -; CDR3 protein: CASRRDRGGNQPQHF; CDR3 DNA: TGTGCCAGCAGGAGGGACAGGGGTGGCAATCAGCCCCAGCATTTT
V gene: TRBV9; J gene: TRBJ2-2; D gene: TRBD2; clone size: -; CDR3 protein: CASSSRLAGGPGTGELFF; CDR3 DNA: TGTGCCAGCAGCTCGAGACTAGCGGGGGGGCCGGGCACCGGGGAGCTGTTTTTT
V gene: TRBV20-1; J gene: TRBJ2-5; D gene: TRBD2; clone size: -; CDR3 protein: CSASVVAGASWETQYF; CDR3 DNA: TGCAGTGCTAGTGTGGTAGCGGGGGCCTCGTGGGAGACCCAGTACTTC
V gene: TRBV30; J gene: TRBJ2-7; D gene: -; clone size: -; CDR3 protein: CAWSVGQIGDYEQYF; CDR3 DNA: TGTGCCTGGAGTGTAGGACAGATCGGGGACTACGAGCAGTACTTC
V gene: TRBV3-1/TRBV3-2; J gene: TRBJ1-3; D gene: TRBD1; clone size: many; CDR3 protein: CASSQDRGSSGNTIYF; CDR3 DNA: TGTGCCAGCAGCCAGGACAGGGGGAGCTCTGGAAACACCATATATTTT
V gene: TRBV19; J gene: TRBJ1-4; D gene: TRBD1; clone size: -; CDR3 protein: CASSTTDRAGREKLFF; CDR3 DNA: TGTGCCAGTAGTACCACGGACAGGGCCGGCCGGGAAAAACTGTTTTTT
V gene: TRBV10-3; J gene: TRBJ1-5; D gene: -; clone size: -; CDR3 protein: CAISEKGGDQPQHF; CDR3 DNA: TGTGCCATCAGTGAAAAAGGGGGAGATCAGCCCCAGCATTTT
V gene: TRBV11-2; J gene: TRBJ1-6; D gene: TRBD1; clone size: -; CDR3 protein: CASSLVGGQNSPLHF; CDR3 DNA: TGTGCCAGCAGCTTAGTAGGGGGACAGAATTCACCCCTCCACTTT
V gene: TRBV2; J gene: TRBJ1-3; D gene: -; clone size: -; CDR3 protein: CASSAGVGNTIYF; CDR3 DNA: TGTGCCAGCAGTGCAGGGGTAGGAAACACCATATATTTT
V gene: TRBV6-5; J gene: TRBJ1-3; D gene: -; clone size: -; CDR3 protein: CASSYRAGPGNTIYF; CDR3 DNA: TGTGCCAGCAGTTATCGGGCAGGGCCTGGAAACACCATATATTTT
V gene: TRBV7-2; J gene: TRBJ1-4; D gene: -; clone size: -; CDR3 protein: CASSLGTTTNEKLFF; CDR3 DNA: TGTGCCAGCAGCTTAGGGACAACAACTAATGAAAAACTGTTTTTT
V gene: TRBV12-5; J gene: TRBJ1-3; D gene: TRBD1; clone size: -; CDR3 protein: CASGPTGGGNTIYF; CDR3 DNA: TGTGCTAGTGGCCCTACAGGGGGTGGAAACACCATATATTTT
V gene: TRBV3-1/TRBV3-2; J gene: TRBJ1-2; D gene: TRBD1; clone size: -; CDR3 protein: CASSPPGQGDGYTF; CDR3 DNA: TGTGCCAGCAGTCCGCCCGGACAGGGAGATGGCTACACCTTC
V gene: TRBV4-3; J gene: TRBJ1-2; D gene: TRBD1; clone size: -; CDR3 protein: CASSHYSTGSNGYGYTF; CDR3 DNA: TGCGCCAGCAGCCATTACTCGACAGGGAGTAATGGCTATGGCTACACCTTC
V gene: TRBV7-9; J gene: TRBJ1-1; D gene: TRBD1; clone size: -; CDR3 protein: CASSQGQASAEAFF; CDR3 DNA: TGTGCCAGCAGCCAAGGACAGGCTTCCGCTGAAGCTTTCTTT
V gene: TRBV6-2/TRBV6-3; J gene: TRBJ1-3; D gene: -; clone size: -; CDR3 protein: CASSTGQFSGNTIYF; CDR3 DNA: TGTGCCAGCAGTACCGGACAGTTCTCTGGAAACACCATATATTTT
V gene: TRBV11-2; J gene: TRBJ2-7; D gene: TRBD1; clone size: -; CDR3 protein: CASSLASTGDYEQYF; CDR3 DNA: TGTGCCAGCAGCTTAGCTTCGACAGGGGACTACGAGCAGTACTTC
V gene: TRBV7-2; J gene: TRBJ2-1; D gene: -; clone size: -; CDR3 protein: CASSLVGDEQFF; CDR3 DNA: TGTGCCAGCAGCTTAGTAGGGGATGAGCAGTTCTTC
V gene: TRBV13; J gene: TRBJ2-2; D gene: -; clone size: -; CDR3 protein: CASSLGGRGAGELFF; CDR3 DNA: TGTGCCAGCAGCTTAGGAGGGCGGGGCGCCGGGGAGCTGTTTTTT
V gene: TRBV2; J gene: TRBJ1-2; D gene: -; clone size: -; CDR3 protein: CASSELVQATNYGYTF; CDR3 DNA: TGTGCCAGCAGTGAACTGGTTCAAGCGACTAACTATGGCTACACCTTC
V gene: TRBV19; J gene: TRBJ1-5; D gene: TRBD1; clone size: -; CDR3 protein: CASSEGARQPQHF; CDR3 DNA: TGTGCCAGTAGTGAGGGGGCAAGGCAGCCCCAGCATTTT
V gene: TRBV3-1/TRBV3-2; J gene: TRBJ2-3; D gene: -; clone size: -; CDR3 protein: CASSQTISGTDTQYF; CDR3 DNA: TGTGCCAGCAGCCAAACGATTTCCGGGACAGATACGCAGTATTTT
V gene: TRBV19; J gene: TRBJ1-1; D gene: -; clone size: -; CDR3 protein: CASSRGPRRNTEAFF; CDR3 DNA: TGTGCCAGTAGTAGGGGCCCCCGTAGGAACACTGAAGCTTTCTTT
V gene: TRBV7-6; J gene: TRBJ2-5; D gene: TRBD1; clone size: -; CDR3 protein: CASSQDRAETQYF; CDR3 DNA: TGTGCCAGCAGCCAGGACAGGGCGGAGACCCAGTACTTC
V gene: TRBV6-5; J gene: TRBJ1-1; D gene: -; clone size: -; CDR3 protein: CASTRRDTEAFF; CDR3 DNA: TGTGCCAGCACACGCCGGGATACGGAAGCTTTCTTT
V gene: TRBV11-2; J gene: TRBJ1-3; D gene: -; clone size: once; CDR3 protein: CASSLGARTTGNTIYF; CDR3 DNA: TGTGCCAGCAGCTTAGGGGCGAGGACAACTGGAAACACCATATATTTT
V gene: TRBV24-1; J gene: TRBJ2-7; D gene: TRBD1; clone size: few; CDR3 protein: CATSDSGTAYEQYF; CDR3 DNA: TGTGCCACCAGTGATTCCGGGACAGCCTACGAGCAGTACTTC
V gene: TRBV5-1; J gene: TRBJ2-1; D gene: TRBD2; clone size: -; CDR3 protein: CASSQTSGSRNEQFF; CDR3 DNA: TGCGCCAGCAGCCAGACTAGCGGGAGTCGGAATGAGCAGTTCTTC
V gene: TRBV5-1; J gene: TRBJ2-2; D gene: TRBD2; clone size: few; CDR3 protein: CASSPGLADTGELFF; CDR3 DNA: TGCGCCAGCAGCCCGGGACTAGCGGACACCGGGGAGCTGTTTTTT
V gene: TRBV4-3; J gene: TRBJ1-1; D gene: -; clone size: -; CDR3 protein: CASSQDRDTEAFF; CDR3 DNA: TGCGCCAGCAGCCAAGACAGGGACACTGAAGCTTTCTTT
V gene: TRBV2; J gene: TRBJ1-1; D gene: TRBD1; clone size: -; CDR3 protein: CASSEDWDRGSGAFF; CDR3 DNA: TGTGCCAGCAGTGAAGACTGGGACAGGGGCTCAGGAGCTTTCTTT
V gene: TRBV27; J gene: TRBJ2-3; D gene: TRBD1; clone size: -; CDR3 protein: CASSLDRGTDTQYF; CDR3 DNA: TGTGCCAGCAGTTTAGACAGGGGCACAGATACGCAGTATTTT
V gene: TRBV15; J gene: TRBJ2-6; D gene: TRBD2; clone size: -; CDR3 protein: CATSSGRDYSGANVLTF; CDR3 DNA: TGTGCCACCAGCAGTGGCAGGGACTACTCTGGGGCCAACGTCCTGACTTTC
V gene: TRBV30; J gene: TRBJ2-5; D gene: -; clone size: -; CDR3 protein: CAWKGDQETQYF; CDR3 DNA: TGTGCCTGGAAGGGGGACCAAGAGACCCAGTACTTC
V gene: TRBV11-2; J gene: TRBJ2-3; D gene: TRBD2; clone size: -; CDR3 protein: CASSFNSGGLGDTQYF; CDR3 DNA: TGTGCCAGCAGCTTCAATAGCGGGGGGTTGGGGGATACGCAGTATTTT
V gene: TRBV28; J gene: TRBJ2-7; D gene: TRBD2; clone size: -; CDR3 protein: CASATSGRYEQYF; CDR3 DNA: TGTGCCAGCGCGACTAGCGGGAGATACGAGCAGTACTTC
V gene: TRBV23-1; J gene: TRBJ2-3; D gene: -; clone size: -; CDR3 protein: CASSQSHLGEVTDTQYF; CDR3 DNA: TGCGCCAGCAGTCAATCGCACCTCGGTGAGGTCACAGATACGCAGTATTTT